Sequencing of this TCR beta chain was carried out in a study of blood T cell repertoires in COVID-19. Germline V gene sequence: CDR1 LGHDT, CDR2 YNNKEL (reference sequence). CDR3 length: 13 residues. The V and J ends lost 2 bases and 2 bases respectively, with 6 bases between them. The method was immunoSEQ multiplex PCR; TCRdb's version includes in-frame clones alone and lacks a portion of them. The sample consists of a few hundred thousand clones, 75% to 90% of them appearing once. The specimen was PBMCs or T cells enriched from blood (not recorded which). This TCR came from a woman aged 45-65 years who had recovered from COVID-19. This sequence joins TRBV3-1 (or the pseudogene TRBV3-2) and TRBJ2-5; D remains unclear. The CDR3 region has the DNA TGTGCCAGCAGCCAACACAATCAAGAGACCCAGTACTTC. Its translation is CASSQHNQETQYF.